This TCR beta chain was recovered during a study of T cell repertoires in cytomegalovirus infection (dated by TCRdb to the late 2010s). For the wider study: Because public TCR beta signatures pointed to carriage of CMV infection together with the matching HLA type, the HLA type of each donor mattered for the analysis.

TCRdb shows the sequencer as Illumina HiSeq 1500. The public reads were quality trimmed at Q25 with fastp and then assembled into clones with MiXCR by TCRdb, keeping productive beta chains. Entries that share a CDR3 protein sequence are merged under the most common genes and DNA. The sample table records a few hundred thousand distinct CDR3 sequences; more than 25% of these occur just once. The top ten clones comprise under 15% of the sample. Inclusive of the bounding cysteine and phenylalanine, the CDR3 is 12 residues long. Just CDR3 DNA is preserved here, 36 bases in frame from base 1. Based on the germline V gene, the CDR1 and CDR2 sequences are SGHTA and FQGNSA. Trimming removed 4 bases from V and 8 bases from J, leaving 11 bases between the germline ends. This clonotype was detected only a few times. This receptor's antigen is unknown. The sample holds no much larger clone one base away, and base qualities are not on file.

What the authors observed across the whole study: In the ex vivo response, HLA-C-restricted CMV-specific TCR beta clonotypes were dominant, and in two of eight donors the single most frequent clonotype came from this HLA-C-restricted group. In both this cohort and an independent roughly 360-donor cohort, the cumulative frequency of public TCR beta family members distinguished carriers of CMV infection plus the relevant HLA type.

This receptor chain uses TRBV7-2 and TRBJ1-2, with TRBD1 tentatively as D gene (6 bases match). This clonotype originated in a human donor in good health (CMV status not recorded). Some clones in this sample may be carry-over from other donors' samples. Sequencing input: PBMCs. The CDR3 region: CASSSLTGGYTF. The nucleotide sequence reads TGTGCCAGCAGCTCCCTAACAGGGGGCTACACCTTC.